Presented here are 17 T cell receptor beta chains from one specimen sequenced in a study of CD8 T cells in Susac syndrome. Reverse transcription used roughly 0.45 to 1 ug RNA and random hexamers. TCRdb ran MiXCR on the immunoSEQ multiplex PCR reads and lists one entry per CDR3 protein. The data show around 300,000 distinct CDR3 sequences, around 85% seen once. Sequenced input: CD8+ T cells from PBMCs. Receptors originate from a human donor with multiple sclerosis.

This clonotype came up a few times. V is TRBV28 and J is TRBJ2-7, with 7 positions matching TRBD1. The V and J ends lost 4 bases and 3 bases, in that order; junction bases with no gene match: 9. Germline assignment: CDR1 MDHEN and CDR2 SYDVKM. The CDR3 spans 15 residues. CDR3 loop: CASSSGQKIIYEQYF. The CDR3, as DNA: TGTGCCAGCAGTTCGGGACAGAAGATAATCTACGAGCAGTACTTC.

J is TRBJ2-5 and V is TRBV9, with a weak D call TRBD1 (6 bases). The V end was cut by 0 bases, the J end by 4 bases, with 13 bases between. CDR1 is SGDLS and CDR2 is YYNGEE in the germline V gene. The CDR3 is 15 residues long. As DNA, the CDR3 is TGTGCCAGCAGCGTAGAACCTCTAGGGGGAGAGACCCAGTACTTC. Translated, it gives CASSVEPLGGETQYF. The full variable domain, with the rest looked up from reference TRBV9 and TRBJ2-5, is DSGVTQTPKHLITATGQRVTLRCSPRSGDLSVYWYQQSLDQGLQFLIQYYNGEERAKGNILERFSAQQFPDLHSELNLSSLELGDSALYFCASSVEPLGGETQYFGPGTRLLVL.

This chain links TRBV27 with TRBJ1-1; D perhaps matches TRBD1 (5 bases). Trimming stripped 3 bases from V and 0 bases from J, with 8 bases between. This CDR3 is 14 amino acids long. Germline CDR1 and CDR2: MNHEY and SMNVEV (reference sequence). CDR3 nucleotide sequence: TGTGCCAGCAGTTTCGGGGCGATGAACACTGAAGCTTTCTTT. Protein: CASSFGAMNTEAFF.

V usage is TRBV5-1 and J usage is TRBJ1-2, with D possibly being TRBD1 (6 bases). Looked up from germline, CDR1 is SGHRS and CDR2 is YFSETQ. This CDR3 is built from 17 residues. The V gene lost 2 bases and the J gene lost 2 bases, with 19 bases spanning the gap. The DNA for the CDR3 is TGCGCCAGCAGCTTAACAGGGTCCCCCCAGGAGAACTATGGCTACACCTTC. Amino acids: CASSLTGSPQENYGYTF.

The chain joins TRBV20-1 to TRBJ2-7; 9 positions match TRBD2. Trimming at V came to 3 bases and at J to 5 bases, leaving 14 bases not matched to a gene. The CDR3 spans 16 residues. The V gene's germline CDR1 is DFQATT and CDR2 SNEGSKA (reference sequence). CDR3 residues: CSASPLPVAGVHEQYF. The CDR3 bases are TGCAGTGCTAGTCCTCTCCCGGTAGCGGGAGTCCACGAGCAGTACTTC.

This clonotype was detected ten times or more. V is TRBV11-3 and J is TRBJ2-6, with D unresolved. V dropped 1 base and J dropped 0 bases, with 16 bases sitting between them. The CDR3 spans 19 residues. In germline, CDR1 is SGHNT, CDR2 YENEEA. In DNA form, the CDR3 reads TGTGCCAGCAGCTTAGTGTCCACCCGACCAAGCTCTGGGGCCAACGTCCTGACTTTC. Translated: CASSLVSTRPSSGANVLTF.

To note about this clonotype: At one end the junction does not follow the germline gene, possibly because of a read error. This rearrangement joins TRBV2 to TRBJ1-1; D is ambiguous. Per germline, CDR1 SNHLY and CDR2 FYNNEI. This CDR3 comprises 9 residues. DNA of the CDR3: TGTGCCTTATGGGTCGGCACCCTTTTT. It encodes CALWVGTLF.

The V gene is TRBV5-1, the J gene TRBJ2-7; TRBD1 matches at 7 bases. The germline CDR1 and CDR2 sequences are SGHRS and YFSETQ. The length of the CDR3 is 14 residues. V trimming: 2 bases; J trimming: 0 bases; junction bases outside the gene matches: 2. The CDR3 region is CASSFGTDSYEQYF. The DNA of the CDR3 is TGCGCCAGCAGCTTCGGGACAGACTCCTACGAGCAGTACTTC.

The gene calls are TRBV4-3 and TRBJ2-7; D ambiguous. Trimming removed 0 bases at V and 7 bases at J, with 13 bases between. The CDR3 contains 14 residues. Germline V gene data show CDR1 as LGHNA and CDR2 as YSLEER. The CDR3 is CASSQDSALREQYF. The CDR3 coding sequence is TGCGCCAGCAGCCAAGATTCGGCCCTGCGGGAGCAGTACTTC.

V and J are TRBV19 and TRBJ1-5; D remains unclear. Trimming shortened V by 3 bases and J by 1 base, and 7 bases separated the two germline ends. The CDR3 has 14 residues. The germline V gene encodes CDR1 LNHDA and CDR2 SQIVND (reference sequence). The CDR3, as DNA: TGTGCCAGTAGTATCTGGGGAAGCAATCAGCCCCAGCATTTT. Translated: CASSIWGSNQPQHF.

This chain uses TRBV20-1 with TRBJ1-5; TRBD1 agrees at 7 bases. Germline trimming cut 5 bases from V and 0 bases from J; bases unmatched to any gene: 7. CDR3 length: 15 residues. Germline CDR1 DFQATT, CDR2 SNEGSKA (reference sequence). The CDR3 DNA reads as TGCAGTGCTCGGACAGGCAGTTATAGCAATCAGCCCCAGCATTTT. Amino acid sequence: CSARTGSYSNQPQHF.

The chain employs TRBV12-3 or TRBV12-4 and TRBJ2-1; 13 positions agree with TRBD2. J was trimmed by 7 bases and V by 6 bases; bases with no gene match: 6. The CDR3 loop spans 15 amino acids. CDR3 region: CASSLLAGGSNEQFF. The CDR3 bases are TGTGCCAGCAGCCTACTAGCGGGAGGGTCAAATGAGCAGTTCTTC.

The chain employs TRBV2 and TRBJ1-5; D may be TRBD1 (6 bases). The germline V gene has CDR1 SNHLY and CDR2 FYNNEI. The CDR3 contains 16 residues. Trimming removed 6 bases from V and 4 bases from J, with 19 bases in between. The CDR3 protein is CASRGPGHGANQPQHF. DNA for the CDR3: TGTGCCAGCAGGGGACCGGGACACGGAGCGAATCAGCCCCAGCATTTT.

V is TRBV27 and J is TRBJ2-1, with D possibly being TRBD1 (6 bases). The V end lost 3 bases, the J end lost 6 bases, and 12 bases lay between the germline ends. Germline V gene lookup returns CDR1 MNHEY and CDR2 SMNVEV (reference sequence). The CDR3 loop spans 14 amino acids. The CDR3 DNA reads as TGTGCCAGCAGTTTGGGTGGACAGTTCAATGAGCAGTTCTTC. This sequence encodes CASSLGGQFNEQFF.

This chain joins TRBV19 and TRBJ1-5; D might be TRBD1 (5 bases). There are 16 residues in the CDR3. Trimming left V 1 base short and J 0 bases short, with 10 bases between. Germline V gene sequence: CDR1 LNHDA, CDR2 SQIVND (reference sequence). In DNA form, the CDR3 reads TGTGCCAGTAGTATAGTCAGGACACTTAGCAATCAGCCCCAGCATTTT. Translation gives CASSIVRTLSNQPQHF.

This sequence joins TRBV27 and TRBJ1-4; 8 nucleotides line up with TRBD1. Germline CDR1 MNHEY, CDR2 SMNVEV (reference sequence). This CDR3 region has 17 residues. V lost 3 bases to trimming and J lost 7 bases; unmatched junction nucleotides: 13. DNA of the CDR3: TGTGCCAGCAGTTTCTCCTCACCGACAGGGGCCGGTGAAAAACTGTTTTTT. Amino acid sequence: CASSFSSPTGAGEKLFF. The whole variable domain, filled in from reference TRBV27 and TRBJ1-4, reads EAQVTQNPRYLITVTGKKLTVTCSQNMNHEYMSWYRQDPGLGLRQIYYSMNVEVTDKGDVPEGYKVSRKEKRNFPLILESPSPNQTSLYFCASSFSSPTGAGEKLFFGSGTQLSVL.

The rearrangement links TRBV7-9 to TRBJ2-1, with 7 nucleotides matching TRBD1. The germline V gene encodes CDR1 SEHNR and CDR2 FQNEAQ (reference sequence). Losses at the gene ends were 8 bases for V and 4 bases for J; bases not matched to a gene: 11. There are 15 residues in the CDR3. The CDR3 protein is CASLGRGGLYNEQFF. As DNA, the CDR3 is TGTGCCAGCCTTGGGAGAGGGGGCTTGTACAATGAGCAGTTCTTC.